This T cell receptor beta chain emerged from a study of neoadjuvant anti-PD-1 for oral cavity cancer. This clone has only a few counts. This CDR3 has 14 amino acids. Germline CDR1 and CDR2: MNHNS and SASEGT. Trimming took off 7 bases at V and 5 bases at J, with 17 bases between the two ends. Produced via immunoSEQ multiplex PCR; TCRdb's table is partial and in-frame only. Of 9,500 to 15,000 clones in the sample, approximately 63% were seen once. The sample consisted of tumor tissue, taken before nivolumab (anti-PD-1) treatment. This receptor was taken from a person aged 35 to 85 with oral cavity squamous cell carcinoma. The donor label of this sample is uncertain. The rearrangement uses TRBV6-1 and TRBJ2-5; D may be TRBD2 (6 bases). The CDR3 region has the DNA TGTGCCAGCAAGCGGTCGGAGGGTCGGGAGACCCAGTACTTC. Amino acids: CASKRSEGRETQYF.